One and the same sample provided the 14 T cell receptor beta chains below, sequenced in a study of blood T cell repertoires in COVID-19. Only in-frame clones appear in the TCRdb table, and some are missing; sequencing was by immunoSEQ multiplex PCR. Among around 250,000 clones listed, 80% to 90% were seen once. The sample comprised peripheral blood. Every receptor here comes from a man between 60 and 75 years old with acute or convalescent COVID-19.

This clone was counted a few times. The chain combines TRBV7-6 with TRBJ2-7; 9 bases line up with TRBD2. The V gene end was trimmed by 4 bases and the J gene end by 0 bases; junction bases not matched to a gene: 13. The CDR3 sequence is 18 residues long. CDR1 and CDR2 (germline): SGHVS, FNYEAQ. The DNA of the CDR3 is TGTGCCAGCAGCTCCCTCTTTACTAGCGGGCGATACTCCTACGAGCAGTACTTC. Protein sequence: CASSSLFTSGRYSYEQYF. Looking up the rest from reference TRBV7-6 and TRBJ2-7 gives the full variable domain: GAGVSQSPRYKVTKRGQDVALRCDPISGHVSLYWYRQALGQGPEFLTYFNYEAQQDKSGLPNDRFSAERPEGSISTLTIQRTEQRDSAMYRCASSSLFTSGRYSYEQYFGPGTRLTVT.

The chain combines TRBV9 with TRBJ2-3; 13 bases match TRBD2. Germline CDR1 and CDR2: SGDLS and YYNGEE. The CDR3 spans 17 residues. V lost 4 bases and J lost 3; bases outside the gene matches: 8. DNA of the CDR3: TGTGCCAGCAGCACCGGGACTAGCGGGATCTTGACAGATACGCAGTATTTT. Translating gives CASSTGTSGILTDTQYF.

The J gene is TRBJ2-2, the V gene TRBV29-1; TRBD2 is a possible D gene (6 bases). CDR3 length: 13 residues. The V end was cut by 5 bases, the J end by 5 bases, with 12 bases between. Per germline, CDR1 SQVTM and CDR2 ANQGSEA. Here the CDR3 DNA reads TGCAGCGTTCAAAAGGGGACTACCGGGGAGCTGTTTTTT. Residues: CSVQKGTTGELFF.

The J gene is TRBJ2-1, the V gene TRBV19; possibly TRBD2 for D (6 bases). The germline gives CDR1 LNHDA, CDR2 SQIVND (reference sequence). V lost 2 bases and J lost 4, with 18 bases in between. This CDR3 is built from 17 residues. Here the CDR3 reads CASSISPGTPTYNEQFF. CDR3 sequence (DNA): TGTGCCAGTAGTATAAGTCCCGGGACTCCTACGTACAATGAGCAGTTCTTC. The full variable domain, its missing parts supplied by reference TRBV19 and TRBJ2-1, is DGGITQSPKYLFRKEGQNVTLSCEQNLNHDAMYWYRQDPGQGLRLIYYSQIVNDFQKGDIAEGYSVSREKKESFPLTVTSAQKNPTAFYLCASSISPGTPTYNEQFFGPGTRLTVL.

This clone turned up a few times. V and J are TRBV2 and TRBJ1-3, with 7 bases aligning to TRBD1. Per germline, CDR1 SNHLY and CDR2 FYNNEI. This CDR3 is 16 amino acids long. Trimming took 8 bases from V and 0 from J; bases not matched to a gene: 10. CDR3 protein: CASVRQGSPSGNTIYF. The CDR3 DNA reads as TGTGCCAGCGTGAGACAGGGCTCGCCCTCTGGAAACACCATATATTTT.

This clone was observed a single time. The chain carries TRBV7-8 and TRBJ1-1, with D tentatively TRBD1 (6 bases). The CDR3 consists of 15 residues. Germline CDR1 reads SGHVS; CDR2 reads FQNEAQ. Trimming left V 5 bases short and J 0 bases short, with 13 bases between. The CDR3 is CASSPRTELNTEAFF. DNA of the CDR3: TGTGCCAGCAGCCCCCGGACAGAACTGAACACTGAAGCTTTCTTT.

The chain links TRBV28 to TRBJ2-5, with D perhaps TRBD2 (7 bases). Trimming pared 7 bases from V and 5 bases from J, leaving 11 bases between. CDR1 MDHEN and CDR2 SYDVKM come from the germline V gene. CDR3 length equals 12 residues. The CDR3 spells CASKGGGETQYF. Written as DNA, the CDR3 is TGTGCCAGCAAGGGGGGAGGGGAGACCCAGTACTTC.

The CDR3 loop is CASSVSTGASGNTIYF. CDR3 coding DNA: TGTGCCAGCAGTGTCTCCACAGGGGCGTCTGGAAACACCATATATTTT. This chain connects TRBV6-1 to TRBJ1-3, with 7 bases lining up with TRBD1. This CDR3 has 16 amino acids. Germline assignment: CDR1 MNHNS and CDR2 SASEGT. V lost 4 bases to trimming and J lost 1 base; unmatched junction nucleotides: 7.

V is TRBV28 and J is TRBJ2-4; D remains ambiguous. The germline gives CDR1 MDHEN, CDR2 SYDVKM. V gave up 8 bases and J gave up 8 bases, with 13 bases separating them. The CDR3 extends over 12 amino acids. CDR3 in amino acids: CASSETTDIQYF. The CDR3 region has the DNA TGTGCCAGCTCTGAGACAACGGACATTCAGTACTTC.

The CDR3 reads CASSPLGLAGAGEQFF. DNA for the CDR3: TGTGCCAGCAGCCCTCTTGGACTAGCGGGAGCCGGCGAGCAGTTCTTC. This chain connects TRBV14 to TRBJ2-1; 13 bases match TRBD2. J lost 10 bases, V lost 4 bases, and 10 bases had no gene match. Per germline, CDR1 SGHDN and CDR2 FVKESK. The CDR3 covers 16 residues.

This chain's CDR3 is CASSGQGGVATNEKLFF. The CDR3 nucleotides read TGTGCCAGCAGTGGACAGGGGGGCGTGGCAACTAATGAAAAACTGTTTTTT. V and J are TRBV6-1 and TRBJ1-4; 9 bases map to TRBD1. CDR1 is MNHNS and CDR2 is SASEGT in the germline V gene. Trimming cost V 4 bases and J 0 bases; bases outside gene matches: 6. This CDR3 has 17 residues.

This clone was counted once. The chain carries TRBV5-4 and TRBJ1-2; 7 bases line up with TRBD1. The CDR3 extends over 15 amino acids. With 5 bases clipped from V and 5 bases from J, the junction kept 12 bases outside the gene matches. Looked up from germline, CDR1 is SGHNT and CDR2 is YYREEE (reference sequence). The CDR3 reads CASSSRQGVGYGYTF. CDR3 nucleotides: TGTGCCAGCAGTTCGAGACAGGGCGTCGGGTATGGCTACACCTTC.

DNA for the CDR3: TGTGCCAGCAGCCAATGGGGCCTGCACACTGAAGCTTTCTTT. Translating gives CASSQWGLHTEAFF. The chain recombines TRBV16 with TRBJ1-1, with D maybe TRBD1 (5 bases). The CDR3 has 14 amino acids. The V gene lost 1 base and the J gene lost 3 bases, with 9 bases spanning the gap. Germline V lookup: CDR1 KGHSY, CDR2 FQNENV.

CDR3 in DNA: TGTGCCATCAGTGAATCGACCGGAGGGCCCTACGAGCAGTACTTC. The encoded protein is CAISESTGGPYEQYF. The V call is TRBV10-3, the J call TRBJ2-7; TRBD2 might be the D (6 bases). CDR1 is ENHRY and CDR2 is SYGVKD in the germline V gene. The CDR3 runs to 15 residues. Trimming pared 3 bases from V and 2 bases from J, leaving 14 bases between.